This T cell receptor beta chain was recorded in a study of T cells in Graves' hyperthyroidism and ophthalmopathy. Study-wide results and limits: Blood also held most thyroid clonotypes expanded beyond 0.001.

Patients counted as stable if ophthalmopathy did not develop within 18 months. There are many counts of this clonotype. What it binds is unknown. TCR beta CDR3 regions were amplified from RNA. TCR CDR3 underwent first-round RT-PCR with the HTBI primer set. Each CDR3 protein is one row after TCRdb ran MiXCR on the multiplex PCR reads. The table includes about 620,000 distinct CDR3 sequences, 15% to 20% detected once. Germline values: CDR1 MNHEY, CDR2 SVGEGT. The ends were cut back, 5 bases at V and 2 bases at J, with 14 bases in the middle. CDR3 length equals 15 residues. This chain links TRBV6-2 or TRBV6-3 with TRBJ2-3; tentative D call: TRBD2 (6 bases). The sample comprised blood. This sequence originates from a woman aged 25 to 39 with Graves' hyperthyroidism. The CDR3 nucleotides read TGTGCCAGCAGTCGACTAGTGAGAGTCACAGATACGCAGTATTTT. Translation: CASSRLVRVTDTQYF.